The 4 T cell receptor beta chains below were found in one sample sequenced in a study of PD-1 blockade in classical Hodgkin lymphoma. Every one of the patients relapsed after autologous stem cell transplantation (brentuximab vedotin exposure was variable). Method: immunoSEQ multiplex PCR; TCRdb's copy keeps in-frame clones and lacks some. Of about 110,000 clones in the sample, nearly 90% are singletons; the top ten hold just under 20%. The starting material was peripheral blood mononuclear cells (PBMCs), obtained before the second cycle of nivolumab. These receptors were taken from a human donor with classical Hodgkin lymphoma.

The chain is built from TRBV7-9 and TRBJ1-3; D not certain. From germline, CDR1 is SEHNR and CDR2 FQNEAQ (reference sequence). The V and J ends lost 5 bases and 0 bases respectively, with 2 bases between them. The CDR3 covers 12 residues. In DNA form, the CDR3 reads TGTGCCAGCAGCGTCTCTGGAAACACCATATATTTT. This codes for CASSVSGNTIYF.

In its sample, this clone was seen a few times. The chain recombines TRBV30 with TRBJ1-2; 11 nucleotides line up with TRBD1. Trimming removed 4 bases from V and 13 bases from J; junction bases left unmatched: 14. Germline loops: CDR1 GTSNPN, CDR2 SVGIG (reference sequence). The CDR3 has 14 residues. CDR3 nucleotide sequence: TGTGCCTGGAATAGAGTAGGCGGACAGGGGGCTTGCACCTTC. Its translation is CAWNRVGGQGACTF.

The CDR3 spells CASSLLKGAEQYF. In DNA form, the CDR3 reads TGTGCCAGCAGCCTGCTGAAGGGCGCCGAGCAGTACTTC. This chain joins TRBV27 and TRBJ2-7; D remains ambiguous. Between the trimmed V and J ends, which lost 6 bases and 6 bases, there was a span of 15 bases. CDR1 MNHEY and CDR2 SMNVEV come from the germline V gene (reference sequence). The CDR3 runs 13 residues.

The V call is TRBV9, the J call TRBJ2-3; D is possibly TRBD1 or TRBD2 (5 bases each). The V gene's germline CDR1 is SGDLS and CDR2 YYNGEE. Between the trimmed V and J ends, which lost 4 bases and 5 bases, there was a span of 14 bases. The CDR3 has 14 amino acids. CDR3 nucleotides: TGTGCCAGCAGCCCGGGGACGTACGGAGATACGCAGTATTTT. Protein: CASSPGTYGDTQYF.